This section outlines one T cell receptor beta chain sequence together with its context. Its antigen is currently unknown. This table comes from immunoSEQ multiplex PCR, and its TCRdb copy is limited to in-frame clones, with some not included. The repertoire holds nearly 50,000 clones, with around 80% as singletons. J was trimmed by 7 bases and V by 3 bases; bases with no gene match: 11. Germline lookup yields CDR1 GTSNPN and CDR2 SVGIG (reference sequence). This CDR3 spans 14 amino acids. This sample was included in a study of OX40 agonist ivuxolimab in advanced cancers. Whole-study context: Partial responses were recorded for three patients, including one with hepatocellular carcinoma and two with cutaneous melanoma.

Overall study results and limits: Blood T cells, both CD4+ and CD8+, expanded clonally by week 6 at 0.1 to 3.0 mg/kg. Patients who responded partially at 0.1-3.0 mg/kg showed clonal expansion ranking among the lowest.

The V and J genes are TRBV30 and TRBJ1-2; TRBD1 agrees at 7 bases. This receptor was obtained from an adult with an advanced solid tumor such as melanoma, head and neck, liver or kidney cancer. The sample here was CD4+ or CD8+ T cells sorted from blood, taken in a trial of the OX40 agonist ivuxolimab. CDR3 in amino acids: CAWRRQGRESGYTF. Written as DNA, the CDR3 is TGTGCCTGGAGGAGACAGGGAAGGGAATCTGGCTACACCTTC.